Reported below is one T cell receptor beta chain. This record comes from a study of CD8 T cells in Susac syndrome. RNA in amounts of about 0.5 to 1 ug was reverse transcribed with random hexamers. The TCR beta CDR3 was amplified by immunoSEQ multiplex PCR across 54 Vbeta, 13 Jbeta. TCRdb recomputed calls from the immunoSEQ multiplex PCR reads with MiXCR, one row per CDR3 protein. This table holds roughly 150,000 distinct CDR3 sequences, more than 90% found once. With V trimmed by 3 bases and J by 2 bases, 3 bases remained unmatched. Per the germline V gene, CDR1 is KGHSH and CDR2 is LQKENI. There are 15 residues in the CDR3.

The sample consisted of CD4+ T cells from PBMCs. The gene calls are TRBV18 and TRBJ2-3; 9 bases match TRBD2. The TCR originated in a human donor with Susac syndrome. CDR3 sequence reads: CASSPLAGATDTQYF. The CDR3 coding sequence is TGTGCCAGCTCACCCTTAGCGGGGGCCACAGATACGCAGTATTTT.